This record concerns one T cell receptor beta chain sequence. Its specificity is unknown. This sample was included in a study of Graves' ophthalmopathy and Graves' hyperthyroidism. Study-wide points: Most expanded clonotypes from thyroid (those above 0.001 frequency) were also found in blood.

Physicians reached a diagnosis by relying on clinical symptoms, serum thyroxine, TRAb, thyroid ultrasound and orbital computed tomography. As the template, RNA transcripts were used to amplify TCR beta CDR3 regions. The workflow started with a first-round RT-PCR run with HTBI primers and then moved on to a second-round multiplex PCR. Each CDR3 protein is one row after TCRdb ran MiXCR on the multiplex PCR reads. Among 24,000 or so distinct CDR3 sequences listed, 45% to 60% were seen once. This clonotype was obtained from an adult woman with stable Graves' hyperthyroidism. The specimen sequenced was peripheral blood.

CDR3 amino acids: CASRQFSGNSETQYF. The DNA of the CDR3 is TGTGCCAGCAGACAGTTTAGCGGTAACTCCGAGACCCAGTACTTC. The rearrangement uses TRBV2 and TRBJ2-5; D perhaps matches TRBD2 (6 bases). Germline assignment: CDR1 SNHLY and CDR2 FYNNEI. The CDR3 consists of 15 residues. Deletions cut 6 bases from V and 5 bases from J, with 19 bases between.